The 22 T cell receptor beta chains below all came from one sample that was sequenced in a study of T cells in localized non-small cell lung cancer. Sequencing used immunoSEQ multiplex PCR; TCRdb keeps in-frame clones, though not all of them. The table has roughly 35,000 clones, roughly 86% seen once. This specimen consisted of peripheral blood, obtained before any cancer treatment. Receptors were obtained from a woman aged 35-75 years with stage I lung adenocarcinoma.

The rearrangement joins TRBV4-3 to TRBJ1-1; possible D gene TRBD1, 5 bases. The CDR3 has 15 amino acids. CDR1 is LGHNA and CDR2 is YSLEER in the germline V gene. Between the trimmed V and J ends, which lost 1 base and 3 bases, there was a span of 12 bases. The chain's CDR3 is CASSQARELYTEAFF. The CDR3 DNA reads TGCGCCAGCAGCCAAGCCAGGGAACTTTACACTGAAGCTTTCTTT.

Judged by abundance, this clone is medium-sized. This rearrangement joins TRBV5-6 to TRBJ1-1; D is ambiguous. The CDR3 is 11 amino acids. V was cut by 3 bases and J by 2 bases, with 2 bases left in between. Per germline, CDR1 SGHDT and CDR2 YYEEEE. CDR3 DNA sequence: TGTGCCAGCAGCTCTAACACTGAAGCTTTCTTT. This gives the protein CASSSNTEAFF.

This sequence joins TRBV6-5 and TRBJ1-2; TRBD1 matches 10 bases. With 6 bases clipped from V and 3 bases from J, the junction kept 7 bases outside the gene matches. The CDR3 loop spans 15 amino acids. The germline CDR1 and CDR2 sequences are MNHEY and SVGAGI. The CDR3 coding sequence is TGTGCCAGCAGGCCCGACAGGGGGCGCCACTATGGCTACACCTTC. Its protein is CASRPDRGRHYGYTF.

This sequence joins TRBV23-1 and TRBJ2-2; TRBD2 matches at 14 bases. TRBV23-1 is placed among ORFs of uncertain function. V dropped 0 bases and J dropped 1; count of bases not matched to a gene: 4. The CDR3 extends over 19 amino acids. The CDR3 bases are TGCGCCAGCAGTCAATCGACTAGCGGGGGGGACAGGAACACCGGGGAGCTGTTTTTT. This gives the protein CASSQSTSGGDRNTGELFF.

Turning to this clone: Sequence at one end of the junction differs from germline and may be a read error. This chain joins TRBV5-3 and TRBJ1-5; D remains unclear. TRBV5-3 is an open reading frame, and its role is uncertain. CDR3 length: 15 amino acids. The CDR3 bases are TGTGCCAGCAGCTTGGGGTCATATAGCAATCAGCCCCAGCATTTT. Encoded protein: CASSLGSYSNQPQHF.

The chain has TRBV7-3 and TRBJ2-2, with D uncertain. With 5 bases removed from V and 2 bases from J, the gap between germline ends came to 6 bases. The V gene's germline CDR1 is SGHTA and CDR2 FQGTGA. This CDR3 contains 13 residues. CDR3 sequence (DNA): TGTGCCAGCAGCCTGCCTAACACCGGGGAGCTGTTTTTT. This sequence encodes CASSLPNTGELFF.

The chain employs TRBV28 and TRBJ1-5, with 9 positions matching TRBD1. This CDR3 is built from 18 residues. V lost 4 bases and J lost 1; bases outside the gene matches: 11. Germline CDR1 reads MDHEN; CDR2 reads SYDVKM. The CDR3 sequence: CASSYGVQGAASNQPQHF. In DNA form, the CDR3 reads TGTGCCAGCAGTTATGGGGTACAGGGGGCGGCGAGCAATCAGCCCCAGCATTTT.

CDR3 region: CASSSGQESTDTQYF. As DNA, the CDR3 is TGTGCCAGCAGTTCCGGACAGGAAAGCACAGATACGCAGTATTTT. This chain links TRBV6-4 with TRBJ2-3; 7 nucleotides match TRBD1. V dropped 5 bases and J dropped 0; count of bases not matched to a gene: 5. The CDR3 has 15 residues. The V gene's germline CDR1 is MRHNA and CDR2 SNTAGT.

This clone appeared a few times. The chain couples TRBV4-2 to TRBJ1-4; a possible D gene is TRBD1 (5 bases). This CDR3 contains 15 residues. Germline values: CDR1 LGHNA, CDR2 YNFKEQ. V lost 4 bases to trimming and J lost 6 bases, with 15 bases between them. CDR3 sequence: CASSRRVGADEKLFF. The CDR3 coding sequence is TGTGCCAGCAGCCGCCGAGTAGGGGCGGATGAAAAACTGTTTTTT.

The rearrangement joins TRBV5-1 to TRBJ1-5; D uncertain. The germline CDR1 and CDR2 sequences are SGHRS and YFSETQ. The CDR3 covers 14 residues. Trimming stripped 0 bases from V and 7 bases from J, with 11 bases between. The CDR3 DNA sequence: TGCGCCAGCAGCTTGGACGTCTCGGGGCAGCCCCAGCATTTT. Residues: CASSLDVSGQPQHF. Variable domain in full (rest from reference TRBV5-1 and TRBJ1-5): KAGVTQTPRYLIKTRGQQVTLSCSPISGHRSVSWYQQTPGQGLQFLFEYFSETQRNKGNFPGRFSGRQFSNSRSEMNVSTLELGDSALYLCASSLDVSGQPQHFGDGTRLSIL.

CDR3 nucleotides: TGTGCCAGCAGCGTAGAGGGGGCCTCCTATAATTCACCCCTCCACTTT. Amino acid sequence: CASSVEGASYNSPLHF. The chain carries TRBV9 and TRBJ1-6; 7 bases match TRBD1. Germline V gives CDR1 SGDLS, CDR2 YYNGEE. The CDR3 length is 16 residues. V shed 0 bases, J shed 0 bases, and the junction held 0 bases outside the gene matches.

The rearrangement links TRBV5-5 to TRBJ1-5; a weak D match, TRBD1 (6 bases). The V end was cut by 1 base, the J end by 5 bases, with 22 bases between. The CDR3 has 18 amino acids. Germline V gives CDR1 SGHKS, CDR2 YYEKEE (reference sequence). CDR3 coding DNA: TGTGCCAGCAGCTTGCCCTTCGACAGGTTGGGGGCGCATCAGCCCCAGCATTTT. Translating gives CASSLPFDRLGAHQPQHF.

This clone was detected a few times. The V and J genes are TRBV30 and TRBJ1-5; D is ambiguous. The CDR3 spans 13 residues. The germline CDR1 and CDR2 sequences are GTSNPN and SVGIG (reference sequence). The V end lost 2 bases, the J end lost 6 bases, and 11 bases lay between the germline ends. CDR3 nucleotide sequence: TGTGCCTGGAGTACACAAATCGGTCAGCCCCAGCATTTT. Its translation is CAWSTQIGQPQHF.

The chain links TRBV9 to TRBJ1-2, with D possibly TRBD1 on 5 matching bases. The CDR3 contains 17 residues. Trimming pared 0 bases from V and 3 bases from J, leaving 18 bases between. CDR1 and CDR2 from the germline V gene are SGDLS and YYNGEE. In DNA form, the CDR3 reads TGTGCCAGCAGCGTAGAGGGGCGGGGCCCGGGGGACTATGGCTACACCTTC. It specifies CASSVEGRGPGDYGYTF.

V and J are TRBV9 and TRBJ2-2, with TRBD2 as a possible D gene (5 bases). Trimming took off 6 bases at V and 6 bases at J, with 18 bases between the two ends. Germline V lookup: CDR1 SGDLS, CDR2 YYNGEE. The CDR3 length is 15 residues. CDR3 residues: CASTHPAGMAGELFF. The CDR3 DNA follows: TGTGCCAGCACCCACCCCGCGGGTATGGCCGGGGAGCTGTTTTTT.

V is TRBV6-1 and J is TRBJ2-7; 8 bases map to TRBD1. The CDR3 is made up of 13 amino acids. V gave up 6 bases and J gave up 1 base; unmatched junction bases: 2. Germline lookup yields CDR1 MNHNS and CDR2 SASEGT. CDR3 bases: TGTGCCAGCAGGACAGGGGAGTCCTACGAGCAGTACTTC. Encoded protein: CASRTGESYEQYF.

This CDR3 reads CASTGNTEAFF. The CDR3 DNA follows: TGTGCCAGCACAGGGAACACTGAAGCTTTCTTT. The J gene is TRBJ1-1, the V gene TRBV6-6; D not certain. Trimming removed 7 bases at V and 1 base at J, with 4 bases between. Germline V gene lookup returns CDR1 MNHNY and CDR2 SVGAGI (reference sequence). CDR3 length equals 11 residues.

The chain links TRBV7-6 to TRBJ2-7, with 9 bases identical to TRBD1. After removal of 6 bases from V and 2 bases from J, the junction contained 8 bases not matched to a gene. CDR1 is SGHVS, CDR2 FNYEAQ, per germline. The CDR3 is 15 amino acids. In nucleotides, the CDR3 is TGTGCCAGCAGTCCTTCCGGGACAGGGCCCTACGAGCAGTACTTC. This translates into CASSPSGTGPYEQYF.

CDR3: CASSYGQGSSYEQYF. The CDR3 bases are TGTGCCAGCAGTTACGGACAGGGATCGTCCTACGAGCAGTACTTC. The V gene is TRBV6-6, the J gene TRBJ2-7, with 8 bases identical to TRBD1. CDR3 size: 15 residues. After removal of 2 bases from V and 1 base from J, the junction contained 4 bases not matched to a gene. Germline V gene data show CDR1 as MNHNY and CDR2 as SVGAGI (reference sequence).

This clone showed up just once. The chain uses TRBV30 and TRBJ2-1; TRBD1 matches 7 bases. The V gene end was trimmed by 3 bases and the J gene end by 7 bases; junction bases not matched to a gene: 6. The CDR3 length is 13 residues. Germline CDR1 reads GTSNPN; CDR2 reads SVGIG (reference sequence). This CDR3 is CAWSASRGNEQFF. In DNA, the CDR3 is TGTGCCTGGAGCGCATCCAGGGGGAATGAGCAGTTCTTC.

This rearrangement joins TRBV7-2 to TRBJ2-7; 16 positions match TRBD2. V lost 1 base and J lost 1; bases outside the gene matches: 7. The germline V gene encodes CDR1 SGHTA and CDR2 FQGNSA. CDR3 length: 19 residues. The DNA for the CDR3 is TGTGCCAGCAGCTTAGTGGGGACTAGCGGGGGGGCCGGGTCCTACGAGCAGTACTTC. Protein product: CASSLVGTSGGAGSYEQYF.

The chain carries TRBV5-1 and TRBJ1-6; D call uncertain. Germline values: CDR1 SGHRS, CDR2 YFSETQ. The V gene lost 0 bases and the J gene lost 7 bases, with 8 bases spanning the gap. The length of the CDR3 is 14 residues. This CDR3 is CASSLDSRNSPLHF. CDR3 coding DNA: TGCGCCAGCAGCTTGGATTCAAGGAATTCACCCCTCCACTTT.